Following are 21 T cell receptor beta chains from one sample sequenced in a study of blood T cell repertoires in COVID-19 (dated by TCRdb to 2018 to 2021). The library was obtained by the immunoSEQ multiplex PCR assay. TCRdb retrieved this table from immuneACCESS and kept in-frame rearrangements only. Not all clones are present; in checked studies, unresolved V genes account for under half, and no reason is known for the remainder. In all, the sample holds some 350,000 clones, and roughly 90% of those were seen once. The ten most abundant clones make up about 6.8% of the sample. Sequenced: peripheral blood. The source is a man aged 18 to 35 with active or convalescent COVID-19.

This chain uses TRBV9 with TRBJ2-3; 7 positions match TRBD2. J lost 0 bases, V lost 6 bases, and 4 bases had no gene match. Germline values: CDR1 SGDLS, CDR2 YYNGEE. This CDR3 has 14 residues. CDR3 nucleotide sequence: TGTGCCAGCAAGTCTAGCGGAAGCACAGATACGCAGTATTTT. Amino acids: CASKSSGSTDTQYF. Drawing the rest from reference TRBV9 and TRBJ2-3, the complete variable domain is DSGVTQTPKHLITATGQRVTLRCSPRSGDLSVYWYQQSLDQGLQFLIQYYNGEERAKGNILERFSAQQFPDLHSELNLSSLELGDSALYFCASKSSGSTDTQYFGPGTRLTVL.

The chain combines TRBV18 with TRBJ2-3; 8 nucleotides agree with TRBD1. With 3 bases clipped from V and 0 bases from J, the junction kept 8 bases outside the gene matches. The CDR3 is 17 amino acids. Per the germline V gene, CDR1 is KGHSH and CDR2 is LQKENI. The CDR3 nucleotides are TGTGCCAGCTCACCCTCAAAGGGACAGGAAAGCACAGATACGCAGTATTTT. As protein: CASSPSKGQESTDTQYF.

The chain combines TRBV7-8 with TRBJ1-1; TRBD1 matches 12 bases. The CDR3 is made up of 15 amino acids. CDR1 and CDR2 from the germline V gene are SGHVS and FQNEAQ. Trimming cost V 6 bases and J 4 bases; bases outside gene matches: 6. The CDR3 DNA follows: TGTGCCAGCAGGTCCGGGACAGGGGGCCTCACTGAAGCTTTCTTT. Amino acid sequence: CASRSGTGGLTEAFF. The full variable domain, completed using reference TRBV7-8 and TRBJ1-1, is GAGVSQSPRYKVAKRGQDVALRCDPISGHVSLFWYQQALGQGPEFLTYFQNEAQLDKSGLPSDRFFAERPEGSVSTLKIQRTQQEDSAVYLCASRSGTGGLTEAFFGQGTRLTVV.

The chain is built from TRBV27 and TRBJ2-7; a weak D match, TRBD2 (6 bases). V lost 10 bases and J 2 bases, leaving 18 bases between the germline ends. The CDR3 covers 14 residues. CDR1 MNHEY and CDR2 SMNVEV come from the germline V gene (reference sequence). CDR3 nucleotide sequence: TGTGCCACCAAACCGGGACTCACACCCTACGAGCAGTACTTC. It yields the protein CATKPGLTPYEQYF.

The genes are TRBV10-3 and TRBJ1-2, with D unclear. CDR1 is ENHRY and CDR2 is SYGVKD in the germline V gene. The CDR3 is 14 residues long. Trimming cost V 3 bases and J 2 bases, with 10 bases left between them. CDR3 sequence (DNA): TGTGCCATCAGTGACCGGGAAGCGAACTATGGCTACACCTTC. It translates to CAISDREANYGYTF.

The CDR3 DNA follows: TGTGCCAGCACCCCAGGACAAACATTTAGCTATGGCTACACCTTC. Translating gives CASTPGQTFSYGYTF. J is TRBJ1-2 and V is TRBV28, with D possibly matching TRBD1 (5 bases). Between the trimmed V and J ends, which lost 7 bases and 4 bases, there was a span of 19 bases. The CDR3 consists of 15 residues. Germline V CDR1 and CDR2: MDHEN, SYDVKM.

This chain links TRBV11-2 with TRBJ2-7, with TRBD1 identical over 8 bases. Germline trimming cut 0 bases from V and 3 bases from J; bases unmatched to any gene: 10. Germline V gene data show CDR1 as SGHAT and CDR2 as FQNNGV. The CDR3 runs to 17 residues. DNA of the CDR3: TGTGCCAGCAGCTTAGAGTATTCGGACAGGGAGTACTACGAGCAGTACTTC. Residues: CASSLEYSDREYYEQYF.

The gene calls are TRBV28 and TRBJ2-3; D may be TRBD2 (5 bases). The CDR3 sequence is 14 residues long. V lost 10 bases to trimming and J lost 5 bases, with 19 bases between them. CDR1 MDHEN and CDR2 SYDVKM come from the germline V gene. CDR3 sequence reads: CATLREGVGDTQYF. For the CDR3, the DNA is TGTGCCACCTTACGCGAGGGAGTTGGAGATACGCAGTATTTT. The full variable domain, with the rest looked up from reference TRBV28 and TRBJ2-3, is DVKVTQSSRYLVKRTGEKVFLECVQDMDHENMFWYRQDPGLGLRLIYFSYDVKMKEKGDIPEGYSVSREKKERFSLILESASTNQTSMYLCATLREGVGDTQYFGPGTRLTVL.

The chain recombines TRBV7-9 with TRBJ2-7; 8 positions agree with TRBD1. Germline V gene sequence: CDR1 SEHNR, CDR2 FQNEAQ (reference sequence). The CDR3 runs 15 residues. With V trimmed by 3 bases and J by 2 bases, 6 bases remained unmatched. The CDR3 loop reads CASSLAQGDAYEQYF. In DNA, the CDR3 is TGTGCCAGCAGCTTGGCACAGGGGGATGCCTACGAGCAGTACTTC.

The rearrangement links TRBV3-1 (or the pseudogene TRBV3-2) to TRBJ1-4, with TRBD1 as a possible D gene (6 bases). Trimming shortened V by 6 bases and J by 8 bases, and 19 bases separated the two germline ends. Germline V CDR1 and CDR2: LGHDT, YNNKEL (reference sequence). There are 15 residues in the CDR3. CDR3 coding DNA: TGTGCCAGCAGGGGGAGGGGGGTGTCTTACGAAAAACTGTTTTTT. Translation: CASRGRGVSYEKLFF.

The chain couples TRBV4-1 to TRBJ1-2; 7 bases agree with TRBD1. The CDR3 runs to 13 residues. CDR1 and CDR2 from the germline V gene are MGHRA and YSYEKL. V gave up 4 bases and J gave up 2 bases; unmatched junction bases: 1. The CDR3 nucleotides are TGCGCCAGCAGCCCACAGGGGAACTATGGCTACACCTTC. This encodes CASSPQGNYGYTF.

The chain uses TRBV2 and TRBJ2-1; tentative D call: TRBD1 (6 bases). Germline lookup yields CDR1 SNHLY and CDR2 FYNNEI. The CDR3 totals 13 residues. The germline V and J ends were trimmed by 6 bases and 5 bases, with 11 bases remaining between them. CDR3 nucleotides: TGTGCCAGCAGCGCGGACAGAGACAATGAGCAGTTCTTC. This translates into CASSADRDNEQFF.

The V and J genes are TRBV24-1 and TRBJ2-5; 9 positions agree with TRBD2. The V segment lost 1 base and the J segment 1 base; nucleotides outside the gene matches: 3. Germline V CDR1 and CDR2: KGHDR, SFDVKD. The CDR3 loop spans 16 amino acids. CDR3 bases: TGTGCCACCAGTGATTTTCCAGCGGGGGGCCAAGAGACCCAGTACTTC. It codes for CATSDFPAGGQETQYF.

V usage is TRBV27 and J usage is TRBJ1-5; D is perhaps TRBD1 (5 bases). Trimming removed 2 bases at V and 7 bases at J, with 9 bases between. Germline assignment: CDR1 MNHEY and CDR2 SMNVEV (reference sequence). The CDR3 totals 13 residues. This CDR3 reads CASSLTAGQPQHF. CDR3 bases: TGTGCCAGCAGTTTAACAGCAGGGCAGCCCCAGCATTTT.

The CDR3 nucleotides read TGTGCCAGCAGCCCGGGCGGACAGGGTTACGAGCAGTACTTC. Translating it yields CASSPGGQGYEQYF. This sequence joins TRBV5-6 and TRBJ2-7; 8 bases are a match to TRBD1. Germline CDR1 reads SGHDT; CDR2 reads YYEEEE. The CDR3 is made up of 14 amino acids. V was clipped by 4 bases and J by 4 bases; unmatched bases: 7. Full variable domain (remainder filled in from reference TRBV5-6 and TRBJ2-7): DAGVTQSPTHLIKTRGQQVTLRCSPKSGHDTVSWYQQALGQGPQFIFQYYEEEERQRGNFPDRFSGHQFPNYSSELNVNALLLGDSALYLCASSPGGQGYEQYFGPGTRLTVT.

The V and J genes are TRBV3-1 (or the pseudogene TRBV3-2) and TRBJ1-2, with 8 bases that match TRBD1. CDR1 is LGHDT and CDR2 is YNNKEL in the germline V gene (reference sequence). The ends lost 0 bases at V and 2 bases at J; junction bases unmatched: 5. This CDR3 region has 16 residues. The CDR3 nucleotides are TGTGCCAGCAGCCAAGAGGGGGACAGGACCAACTATGGCTACACCTTC. Encoded protein: CASSQEGDRTNYGYTF.

The chain combines TRBV9 with TRBJ1-1; D is perhaps TRBD1 (6 bases). Deletions cut 4 bases from V and 2 bases from J, with 9 bases between. Germline V gene data show CDR1 as SGDLS and CDR2 as YYNGEE. The CDR3 has 13 amino acids. CDR3: CASSPRGNTEAFF. In DNA, the CDR3 is TGTGCCAGCAGCCCCAGGGGAAACACTGAAGCTTTCTTT.

This clone was observed once. The V gene is TRBV7-9, the J gene TRBJ2-7, with D possibly matching TRBD2 (5 bases). From germline, CDR1 is SEHNR and CDR2 FQNEAQ (reference sequence). There are 14 residues in the CDR3. The V gene lost 1 base and the J gene lost 7 bases, with 14 bases spanning the gap. The CDR3: CASSLEGTPGEQYF. The CDR3 DNA sequence: TGTGCCAGCAGCTTAGAAGGCACCCCGGGGGAGCAGTACTTC.

The V and J genes are TRBV6-6 and TRBJ1-1; D is possibly TRBD1 (6 bases). Per the germline V gene, CDR1 is MNHNY and CDR2 is SVGAGI (reference sequence). The CDR3 consists of 15 residues. V shed 7 bases and J shed 1 base, with 16 bases lying between them. CDR3 amino acids: CASTTQGRTNTEAFF. CDR3 nucleotide sequence: TGTGCCAGCACAACCCAGGGGAGAACGAACACTGAAGCTTTCTTT.

The CDR3 DNA is TGTGCCATCAGTGAGGTGGTCGTCGGCTATGGCTACACCTTC. It encodes CAISEVVVGYGYTF. This chain connects TRBV10-3 to TRBJ1-2; D uncertain. V lost 2 bases, J lost 4 bases, and 11 bases lay in between. The CDR3 is made up of 14 amino acids. Germline CDR1 and CDR2: ENHRY and SYGVKD.

With respect to this clone: Mismatch with germline at one junction end may stem from a read error. CDR3 sequence (DNA): TGTGCTAGCAGCCCTATAACAGGGGTTGGGGAGCAGTACTTC. This codes for CASSPITGVGEQYF. The J gene is TRBJ2-7, the V gene TRBV7-7, with 7 positions matching TRBD1. CDR1 SSHAT and CDR2 FNYEAQ come from the germline V gene (reference sequence). There are 14 residues in the CDR3.